Described below is a single T cell receptor (beta chain) sequence and its context. One junction end disagrees with the germline gene, perhaps due to a read error. This CDR3 is 15 amino acids long. These data are taken from a study of blood T cells in healthy people across ages. Primed by a sample-barcoded 5' primer and a J-beta primer mix, a second PCR proceeded for roughly 6 to 12 cycles. MiXCR was run by TCRdb on the 5' RACE reads, yielding one entry per CDR3 protein. This table has fewer than 800,000 distinct CDR3 sequences, about 30% appearing once. There were healthy Caucasian individuals from Russia, aged roughly 6 to 95, serving as donors.

The source material was blood. The receptor was isolated from a woman of 80 years or more in good health. The chain employs TRBV12-3 or TRBV12-4 and TRBJ2-3; TRBD2 aligns across 11 bases. Here the CDR3 DNA reads TGTGCCAGCAGTTATACTAGCGGGGGAGCAGATATGCAGTATTTT. Its protein product is CASSYTSGGADMQYF.